The 16 T cell receptor beta chains presented below share a single source sample, sequenced in a study of cytomegalovirus exposure and HLA in healthy donors. 13 Jbeta primers and 60 Vbeta primers were used for the PCR. Here immunoSEQ multiplex PCR was the method, and the copy in TCRdb shows in-frame clones only, minus some. The table has 200,000 to 250,000 clones, 82% seen once. Input material: PBMCs. These receptors were taken from a woman aged 40 to 50 in good health and CMV-seropositive.

The gene calls are TRBV2 and TRBJ1-4, with D perhaps matching TRBD1 (5 bases). The germline V gene has CDR1 SNHLY and CDR2 FYNNEI. Between the trimmed V and J ends, which lost 7 bases and 2 bases, there was a span of 17 bases. The CDR3 runs to 16 residues. The CDR3 sequence: CASIARGGSTNEKLFF. CDR3 DNA: TGTGCCAGCATAGCCCGGGGGGGATCGACTAATGAAAAACTGTTTTTT.

This chain joins TRBV5-1 and TRBJ1-3; 7 bases agree with TRBD1. The V gene's germline CDR1 is SGHRS and CDR2 YFSETQ. V was clipped by 2 bases and J by 4 bases; unmatched bases: 3. The CDR3 loop spans 14 amino acids. The DNA of the CDR3 is TGCGCCAGCAGCTTAGACAGGGACGGAAACACCATATATTTT. Protein sequence: CASSLDRDGNTIYF.

A word on this clone: Because the CDR3 is missing its conserved closing phenylalanine or tryptophan, this is likely a read error. The DNA is omitted, as the CDR3 cannot be located on it reliably, and the CDR3 follows TCRdb's listing. This chain connects TRBV19 to TRBJ1-4. Germline CDR1 reads LNHDA; CDR2 reads SQIVND (reference sequence). The CDR3 adds up to 11 amino acids, both ends counted. The CDR3 region is CASSIEPGNGN.

The chain combines TRBV6-5 with TRBJ2-3, with D hard to call. The CDR3 totals 16 residues. V dropped 2 bases and J dropped 0 bases, with 12 bases sitting between them. The germline gives CDR1 MNHEY, CDR2 SVGAGI. This CDR3 is CASSYVFTSSTDTQYF. The CDR3 nucleotides are TGTGCCAGCAGTTACGTCTTCACATCTAGCACAGATACGCAGTATTTT.

The rearrangement links TRBV4-3 to TRBJ2-1; D is perhaps TRBD1 (6 bases). From germline, CDR1 is LGHNA and CDR2 YSLEER. The CDR3 is 15 residues long. V was clipped by 0 bases and J by 9 bases, with 15 bases between them. The CDR3 reads CASSQESWGQGEQFF. The CDR3 nucleotides read TGCGCCAGCAGCCAAGAATCGTGGGGGCAGGGTGAGCAGTTCTTC.

This chain joins TRBV10-1 and TRBJ2-1; D is perhaps TRBD2 (6 bases). Germline loops: CDR1 WNHNN, CDR2 SYGVQD (reference sequence). The CDR3 is made up of 14 amino acids. Trimming left V 7 bases short and J 7 bases short, with 17 bases between. CDR3 protein: CASTQGGSGNEQFF. CDR3 nucleotide sequence: TGCGCCAGCACCCAAGGAGGGTCTGGAAATGAGCAGTTCTTC.

This sequence joins TRBV10-1 and TRBJ2-3; TRBD2 matches at 10 bases. The CDR3 is made up of 15 amino acids. V lost 5 bases, J lost 1 base, and 3 bases stayed unmatched. The germline gives CDR1 WNHNN, CDR2 SYGVQD (reference sequence). The CDR3 is CASSIGTSGTDTQYF. DNA of the CDR3: TGCGCCAGCAGTATTGGGACTAGCGGCACAGATACGCAGTATTTT.

The sample holds a few counts of this clone. The rearrangement links TRBV27 to TRBJ1-1; D remains unclear. Germline CDR1 MNHEY, CDR2 SMNVEV (reference sequence). Trimming took off 5 bases at V and 6 bases at J, with 19 bases between the two ends. CDR3 length: 15 amino acids. The CDR3 DNA sequence: TGTGCCAGCAGTCCCAATGAGGGTACAAGAGCTGAAGCTTTCTTT. Its translation is CASSPNEGTRAEAFF.

The gene calls are TRBV7-2 and TRBJ1-3; D not certain. Looked up from germline, CDR1 is SGHTA and CDR2 is FQGNSA. CDR3 length: 17 residues. The V gene lost 1 base and the J gene lost 0 bases, with 13 bases spanning the gap. The CDR3 protein is CASSLEVGAGSGNTIYF. The CDR3 bases are TGTGCCAGCAGCTTAGAAGTTGGCGCAGGCTCTGGAAACACCATATATTTT. The full variable domain, completed using reference TRBV7-2 and TRBJ1-3, is GAGVSQSPSNKVTEKGKDVELRCDPISGHTALYWYRQSLGQGLEFLIYFQGNSAPDKSGLPSDRFSAERTGGSVSTLTIQRTQQEDSAVYLCASSLEVGAGSGNTIYFGEGSWLTVV.

The rearrangement joins TRBV2 to TRBJ1-1; TRBD1 matches at 11 bases. The ends lost 7 bases at V and 5 bases at J; junction bases unmatched: 18. Germline-derived CDR1 and CDR2 are SNHLY and FYNNEI. CDR3 length: 18 amino acids. CDR3 sequence (DNA): TGTGCCAGCATTGTGGGTTTTAGGGGCGGGACAGGGGGGACTGAAGCTTTCTTT. Translating gives CASIVGFRGGTGGTEAFF.

This rearrangement joins TRBV18 to TRBJ2-2; 10 bases fit TRBD2. This CDR3 contains 15 residues. Germline V lookup: CDR1 KGHSH, CDR2 LQKENI. The trim removed 5 bases at V and 7 bases at J, leaving 7 bases unmatched. In DNA, the CDR3 is TGTGCCAGCTCAGAACTAGCGGGGCCCCACGGGGAGCTGTTTTTT. Its translation: CASSELAGPHGELFF.

The chain recombines TRBV30 with TRBJ2-7; TRBD1 aligns across 8 bases. The CDR3 is made up of 16 amino acids. Germline trimming cut 3 bases from V and 3 bases from J; bases unmatched to any gene: 13. Per germline, CDR1 GTSNPN and CDR2 SVGIG (reference sequence). CDR3: CAWSRSRDRPLYEQYF. The DNA of the CDR3 is TGTGCCTGGAGCCGCAGCCGGGACAGGCCCCTCTACGAGCAGTACTTC. Full variable domain (remainder filled in from reference TRBV30 and TRBJ2-7): SQTIHQWPATLVQPVGSPLSLECTVEGTSNPNLYWYRQAAGRGLQLLFYSVGIGQISSEVPQNLSASRPQDRQFILSSKKLLLSDSGFYLCAWSRSRDRPLYEQYFGPGTRLTVT.

About this clone: The same CDR3 also results from other DNA sequences found in this sample. The chain carries TRBV5-1 and TRBJ2-3; 11 bases match TRBD2. The J segment lost 3 bases and the V segment lost 4 bases, leaving 4 bases of the junction unmatched. This CDR3 spans 15 amino acids. Germline V gene data show CDR1 as SGHRS and CDR2 as YFSETQ. CDR3 nucleotide sequence: TGCGCCAGCAGCAGCGGGACTAGCGGAACAGATACGCAGTATTTT. It codes for CASSSGTSGTDTQYF.

The chain recombines TRBV27 with TRBJ1-2; 9 bases align to TRBD1. Germline assignment: CDR1 MNHEY and CDR2 SMNVEV (reference sequence). Trimming at V came to 3 bases and at J to 6 bases, leaving 5 bases not matched to a gene. This CDR3 spans 14 amino acids. The CDR3 nucleotides read TGTGCCAGCAGTTTCCACGGGACAGGGAATGGCTACACCTTC. Its translation is CASSFHGTGNGYTF.

This chain uses TRBV27 with TRBJ2-1; TRBD1 agrees at 7 bases. This CDR3 comprises 12 residues. The trim removed 5 bases at V and 12 bases at J, leaving 7 bases unmatched. Germline values: CDR1 MNHEY, CDR2 SMNVEV (reference sequence). As DNA, the CDR3 is TGTGCCAGCAGTGTCTCACAGGGGAGGCAGTTCTTC. It specifies CASSVSQGRQFF.

As to this clone: The junction does not match germline at one end; this may be a read error. The chain uses TRBV7-9 and TRBJ2-5, with TRBD2 matching over 11 bases. Germline values: CDR1 SEHNR, CDR2 FQNEAQ (reference sequence). This CDR3 is built from 16 residues. The CDR3 is CSSSPLLAGGRETQYF. The CDR3 DNA reads TGTTCCAGCAGCCCGCTTCTAGCGGGAGGACGCGAGACCCAGTACTTC.